These T cell receptor beta chains were read from a single sample in a study of cytomegalovirus exposure and HLA in healthy donors. The method was immunoSEQ multiplex PCR; TCRdb's version includes in-frame clones alone and lacks a portion of them. The sample comprises around 50,000 clones, about 80% of which are singletons, and approximately 4.3% rests with the top ten. Sequencing was performed on PBMCs. Every receptor here comes from a man aged 25 to 40 in good health and CMV-seronegative. CDR3s include the opening cysteine and the closing phenylalanine or tryptophan. The D gene is left open where the match is weak. Clone size appears in some rows only: once, few, many, or a class for an expanded clone.

V,size,D,J,CDR3,DNA
TRBV7-3,NA,NA,TRBJ1-1,CASSELPGEAFF,TGTGCCAGCAGCGAACTTCCAGGGGAAGCTTTCTTT
TRBV9,few,TRBD2,TRBJ2-5,CASSSRGGQETQYF,TGTGCCAGCAGCTCTCGGGGGGGCCAAGAGACCCAGTACTTC
TRBV6-6,NA,TRBD1,TRBJ2-7,CASSLFGTGTYEQYF,TGTGCCAGCAGCCTCTTCGGGACAGGGACCTACGAGCAGTACTTC
TRBV11-3,once,TRBD1,TRBJ2-1,CASSLGDRGFNEQFF,TGTGCCAGCAGCTTAGGGGACAGGGGTTTCAATGAGCAGTTCTTC
TRBV18,NA,NA,TRBJ1-2,CASSPGGFVSGDYTF,TGTGCCAGCTCACCAGGGGGCTTCGTCTCCGGGGACTACACCTTC
TRBV5-4,NA,NA,TRBJ2-2,CASRPATDTGELFF,TGTGCCAGCAGACCTGCCACGGACACCGGGGAGCTGTTTTTT
TRBV12-1,once,NA,TRBJ2-1,CASSPQAGQGDTGGNEQFF,TGTGCCAGCAGCCCCCAGGCGGGACAGGGGGACACTGGGGGCAATGAGCAGTTCTTC
TRBV30,few,TRBD1,TRBJ1-2,CAWSVQGPANYGYTF,TGTGCCTGGAGTGTACAGGGGCCAGCTAACTATGGCTACACCTTC
TRBV7-9,NA,NA,TRBJ1-2,CASSTAGIGYTF,TGTGCCAGCTCCACGGCGGGGATTGGCTACACCTTC
TRBV4-3,NA,TRBD2,TRBJ2-1,CASSEGTSGSHNEQFF,TGCGCCAGCAGCGAAGGAACTAGCGGGAGCCACAATGAGCAGTTCTTC
TRBV7-2,NA,TRBD1,TRBJ2-5,CASSFPGQGKTQYF,TGTGCCAGCAGCTTTCCGGGACAGGGAAAGACCCAGTACTTC
TRBV5-4,NA,NA,TRBJ2-5,CASSSGQQETQYF,TGTGCCAGCAGCTCCGGACAACAAGAGACCCAGTACTTC
TRBV9,once,TRBD1,TRBJ2-2,CASSVDKGARTGELFF,TGTGCCAGCAGCGTAGATAAGGGGGCGCGGACCGGGGAGCTGTTTTTT
TRBV5-6,NA,NA,TRBJ1-5,CASSLVGGDQPQHF,TGTGCCAGCAGCTTGGTTGGGGGGGATCAGCCCCAGCATTTT
TRBV30,NA,TRBD1,TRBJ1-1,CAWSVWNRGVFTEAFF,TGTGCCTGGAGTGTATGGAACAGGGGAGTATTTACTGAAGCTTTCTTT
TRBV7-2,NA,NA,TRBJ1-2,CASSLGAAYYGYTF,TGTGCCAGCAGCTTAGGGGCAGCCTACTATGGCTACACCTTC
TRBV2,NA,NA,TRBJ2-5,CASAGGAETQYF,TGTGCCAGCGCTGGTGGGGCAGAGACCCAGTACTTC
TRBV7-9,NA,NA,TRBJ2-7,CASSLVSTGAQYF,TGTGCCAGCAGCTTAGTATCAACGGGAGCTCAGTACTTC
TRBV11-2,few,TRBD2,TRBJ2-1,CASSQGTSGLNEQFF,TGTGCCAGCAGCCAAGGGACTAGCGGCCTGAATGAGCAGTTCTTC
TRBV4-3,NA,TRBD2,TRBJ2-7,CASSQGVLAGVEQYF,TGCGCCAGCAGCCAAGGAGTATTAGCGGGAGTCGAGCAGTACTTC
TRBV7-2,NA,NA,TRBJ2-2,CASSLQFRNTGELFF,TGTGCCAGCAGCTTACAGTTCCGGAACACCGGGGAGCTGTTTTTT
TRBV15,NA,NA,TRBJ2-2,CATSRVGELFF,TGTGCCACCAGCCGGGTCGGGGAGCTGTTTTTT
TRBV7-9,NA,NA,TRBJ1-1,CASSLGTLMNTEAFF,TGTGCCAGCAGCTTAGGGACACTTATGAACACTGAAGCTTTCTTT
TRBV7-6,NA,NA,TRBJ1-6,CASSSLPAGTRTSSYNSPLHF,TGTGCCAGCAGCTCGCTACCAGCGGGCACAAGAACGAGCTCCTATAATTCACCCCTCCACTTT
TRBV7-6,NA,TRBD1,TRBJ1-1,CASSFAGTGNTEAFF,TGTGCCAGCAGCTTCGCCGGGACAGGGAACACTGAAGCTTTCTTT
TRBV9,NA,TRBD1,TRBJ2-5,CASSPLSGRGFQETQYF,TGTGCCAGCAGCCCCCTGTCCGGCAGGGGGTTCCAAGAGACCCAGTACTTC
TRBV11-2,NA,NA,TRBJ1-6,CASSPGSPNSPLHF,TGTGCTAGCAGCCCCGGGTCTCCCAATTCACCCCTCCACTTT
TRBV6-5,NA,NA,TRBJ1-2,CASSYGAYYGYTF,TGTGCCAGCAGTTACGGGGCTTACTATGGCTACACCTTC
TRBV25-1,NA,NA,TRBJ2-4,CASTGPPRDIQYF,TGTGCCAGCACCGGGCCCCCGAGGGACATTCAGTACTTC
TRBV7-2,NA,TRBD2,TRBJ2-3,CASSLAGGTTDTQYF,TGTGCCAGCAGCTTAGCGGGAGGGACCACAGATACGCAGTATTTT
TRBV4-3,few,NA,TRBJ2-7,CASSQDTGSSSYEQYF,TGCGCCAGCAGCCAAGATACAGGGTCCAGCTCCTACGAGCAGTACTTC
TRBV19,NA,NA,TRBJ2-1,CASSITGRYSYNEQFF,TGTGCCAGTAGTATTACAGGGCGCTACTCCTACAATGAGCAGTTCTTC